This T cell receptor (beta chain) was identified during a study of identical twins. Germline V gives CDR1 MDHEN, CDR2 SYDVKM. This CDR3 is built from 16 residues. Germline trimming cut 6 bases from V and 1 base from J; bases unmatched to any gene: 9. TCRdb reprocessed the 5' RACE reads with MiXCR, giving one entry per CDR3 protein. The sample holds around 470,000 distinct CDR3 sequences; 13% to 15% are singletons and the top ten take roughly 0.56%. The sample was also reused in another study, on yellow fever vaccine responses in identical twins.

The receptor comes from a woman between 18 and 30 years old in good health. Sequencing was performed on CD4+ T cells sorted from blood. This chain uses TRBV28 with TRBJ2-1, with 7 bases identical to TRBD2. In DNA, the CDR3 is TGTGCCAGCAGCCAGCGGCTCGGGGGGTCCTACAATGAGCAGTTCTTC. This sequence encodes CASSQRLGGSYNEQFF. The full variable domain, with the rest looked up from reference TRBV28 and TRBJ2-1, is DVKVTQSSRYLVKRTGEKVFLECVQDMDHENMFWYRQDPGLGLRLIYFSYDVKMKEKGDIPEGYSVSREKKERFSLILESASTNQTSMYLCASSQRLGGSYNEQFFGPGTRLTVL.